The clone carrying this T cell receptor beta chain was counted between two and nine times. Measured with immunoSEQ multiplex PCR; TCRdb has only the in-frame clones, and not every one. Among 170,000 or so clones, about four fifths were seen once, and the ten largest hold approximately 6.2%. These data come from a study of blood T cell repertoires in COVID-19. Germline lookup yields CDR1 KGHSH and CDR2 LQKENI. The CDR3 totals 14 residues. V trimming: 4 bases; J trimming: 6 bases; junction bases outside the gene matches: 5. The sequence came from a man in his 70s with active or convalescent COVID-19. Source material: peripheral blood. The gene calls are TRBV18 and TRBJ1-1; the match to TRBD1 covers 10 bases. The CDR3 here is CASSRTGGKSEAFF. The CDR3 DNA is TGTGCCAGCTCACGGACAGGGGGGAAATCTGAAGCTTTCTTT.